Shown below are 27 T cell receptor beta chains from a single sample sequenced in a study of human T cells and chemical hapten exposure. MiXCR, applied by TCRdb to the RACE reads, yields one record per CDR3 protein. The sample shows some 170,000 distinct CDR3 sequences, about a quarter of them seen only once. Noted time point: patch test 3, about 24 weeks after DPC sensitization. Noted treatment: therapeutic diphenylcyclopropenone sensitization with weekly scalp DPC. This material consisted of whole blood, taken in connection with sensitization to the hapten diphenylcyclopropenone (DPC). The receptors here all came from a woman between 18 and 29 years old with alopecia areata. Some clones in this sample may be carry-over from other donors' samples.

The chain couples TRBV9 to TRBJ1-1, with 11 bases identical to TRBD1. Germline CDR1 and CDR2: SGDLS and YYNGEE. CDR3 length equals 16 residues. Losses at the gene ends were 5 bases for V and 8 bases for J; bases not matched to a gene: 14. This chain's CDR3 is CASRAPGQGGIGEAFF. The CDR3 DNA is TGTGCCAGCAGGGCTCCGGGACAGGGGGGGATCGGGGAAGCTTTCTTT.

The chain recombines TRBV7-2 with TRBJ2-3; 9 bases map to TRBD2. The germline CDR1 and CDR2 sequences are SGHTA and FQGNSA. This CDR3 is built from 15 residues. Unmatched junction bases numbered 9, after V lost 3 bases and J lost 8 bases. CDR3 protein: CASSLARGGAGTQYF. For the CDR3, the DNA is TGTGCCAGCAGCTTGGCTCGCGGGGGGGCCGGTACGCAGTATTTT. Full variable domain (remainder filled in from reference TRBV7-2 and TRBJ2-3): GAGVSQSPSNKVTEKGKDVELRCDPISGHTALYWYRQSLGQGLEFLIYFQGNSAPDKSGLPSDRFSAERTGGSVSTLTIQRTQQEDSAVYLCASSLARGGAGTQYFGPGTRLTVL.

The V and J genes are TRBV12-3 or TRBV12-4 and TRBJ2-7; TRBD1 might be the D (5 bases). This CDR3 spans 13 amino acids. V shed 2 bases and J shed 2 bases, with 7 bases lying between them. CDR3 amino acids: CASSLTGPYEQYF. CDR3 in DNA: TGTGCCAGCAGTTTAACAGGTCCCTACGAGCAGTACTTC.

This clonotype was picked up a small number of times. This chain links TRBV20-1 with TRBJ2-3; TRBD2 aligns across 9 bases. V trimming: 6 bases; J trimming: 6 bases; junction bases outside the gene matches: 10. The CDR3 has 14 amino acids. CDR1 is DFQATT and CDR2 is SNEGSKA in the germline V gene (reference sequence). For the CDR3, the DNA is TGCAGTGCCCCTCAAGCGGGAGGAAGGGATACGCAGTATTTT. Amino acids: CSAPQAGGRDTQYF.

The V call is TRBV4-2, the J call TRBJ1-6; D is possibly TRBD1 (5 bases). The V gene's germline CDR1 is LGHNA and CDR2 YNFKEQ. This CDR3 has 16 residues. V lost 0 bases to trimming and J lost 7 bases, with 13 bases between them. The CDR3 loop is CASSQELTAVNSPLHF. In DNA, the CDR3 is TGTGCCAGCAGCCAAGAGTTGACAGCCGTAAATTCACCCCTCCACTTT.

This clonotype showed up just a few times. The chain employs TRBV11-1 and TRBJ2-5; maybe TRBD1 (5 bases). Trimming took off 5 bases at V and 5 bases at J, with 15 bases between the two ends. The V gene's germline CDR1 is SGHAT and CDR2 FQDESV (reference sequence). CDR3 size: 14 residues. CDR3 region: CASSPGRGWETQYF. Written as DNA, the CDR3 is TGTGCCAGCAGCCCCGGAAGGGGTTGGGAGACCCAGTACTTC.

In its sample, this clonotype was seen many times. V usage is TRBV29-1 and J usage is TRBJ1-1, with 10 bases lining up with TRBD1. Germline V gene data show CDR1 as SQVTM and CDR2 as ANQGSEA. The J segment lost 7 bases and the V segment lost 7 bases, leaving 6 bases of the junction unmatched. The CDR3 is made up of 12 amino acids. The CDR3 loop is CSADRGPGEAFF. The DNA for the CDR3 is TGCAGCGCCGACAGGGGGCCTGGTGAAGCTTTCTTT.

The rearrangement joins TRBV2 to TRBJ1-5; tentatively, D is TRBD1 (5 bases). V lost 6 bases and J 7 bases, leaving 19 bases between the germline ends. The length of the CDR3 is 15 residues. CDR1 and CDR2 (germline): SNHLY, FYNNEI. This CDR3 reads CASSKEGIGGQPQHF. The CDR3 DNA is TGTGCCAGCAGCAAGGAGGGGATAGGTGGACAGCCCCAGCATTTT.

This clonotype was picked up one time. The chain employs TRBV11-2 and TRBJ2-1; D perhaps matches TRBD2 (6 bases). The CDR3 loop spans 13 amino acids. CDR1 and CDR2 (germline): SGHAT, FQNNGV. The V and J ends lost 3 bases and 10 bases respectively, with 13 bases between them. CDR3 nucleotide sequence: TGTGCCAGCAGCTTGTACGGGAGTAGGGAGCAGTTCTTC. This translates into CASSLYGSREQFF.

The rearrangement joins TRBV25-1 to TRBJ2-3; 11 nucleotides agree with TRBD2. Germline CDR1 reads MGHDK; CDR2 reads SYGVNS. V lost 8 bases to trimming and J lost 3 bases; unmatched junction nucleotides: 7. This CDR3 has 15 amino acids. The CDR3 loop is CASSSTSGGTDTQYF. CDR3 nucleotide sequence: TGTGCCAGCTCATCCACTAGCGGGGGTACAGATACGCAGTATTTT.

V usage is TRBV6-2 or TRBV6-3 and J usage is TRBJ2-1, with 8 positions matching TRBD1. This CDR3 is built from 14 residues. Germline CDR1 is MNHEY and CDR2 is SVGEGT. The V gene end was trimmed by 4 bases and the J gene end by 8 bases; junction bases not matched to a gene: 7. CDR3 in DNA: TGTGCCAGCAGTTCATGGACAGGGAATCATGAGCAGTTCTTC. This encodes CASSSWTGNHEQFF.

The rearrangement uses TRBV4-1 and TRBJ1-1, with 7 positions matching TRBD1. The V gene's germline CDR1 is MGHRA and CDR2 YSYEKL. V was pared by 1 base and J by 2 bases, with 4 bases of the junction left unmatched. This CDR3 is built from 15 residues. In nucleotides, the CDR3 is TGCGCCAGCAGCCAAGTACAGGGGCTTAACACTGAAGCTTTCTTT. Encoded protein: CASSQVQGLNTEAFF.

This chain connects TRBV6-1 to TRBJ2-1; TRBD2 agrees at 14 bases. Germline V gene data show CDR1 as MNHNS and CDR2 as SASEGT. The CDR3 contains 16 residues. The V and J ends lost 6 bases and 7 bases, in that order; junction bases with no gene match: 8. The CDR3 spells CASSTLGTSGRNEQFF. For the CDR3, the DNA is TGTGCCAGCAGCACGCTAGGGACTAGCGGGAGAAATGAGCAGTTCTTC.

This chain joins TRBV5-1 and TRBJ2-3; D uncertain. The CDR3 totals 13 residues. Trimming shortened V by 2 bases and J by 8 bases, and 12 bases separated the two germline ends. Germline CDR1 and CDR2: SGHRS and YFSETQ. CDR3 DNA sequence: TGCGCCAGCAGCTTAGGCGAACCGGGTACGCAGTATTTT. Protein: CASSLGEPGTQYF.

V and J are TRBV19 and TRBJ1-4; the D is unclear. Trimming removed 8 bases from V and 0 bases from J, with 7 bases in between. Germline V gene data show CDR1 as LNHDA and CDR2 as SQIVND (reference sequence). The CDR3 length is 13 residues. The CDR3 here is CASSEPTNEKLFF. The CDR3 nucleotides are TGTGCCAGTTCCGAACCAACTAATGAAAAACTGTTTTTT. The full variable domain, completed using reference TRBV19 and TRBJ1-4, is DGGITQSPKYLFRKEGQNVTLSCEQNLNHDAMYWYRQDPGQGLRLIYYSQIVNDFQKGDIAEGYSVSREKKESFPLTVTSAQKNPTAFYLCASSEPTNEKLFFGSGTQLSVL.

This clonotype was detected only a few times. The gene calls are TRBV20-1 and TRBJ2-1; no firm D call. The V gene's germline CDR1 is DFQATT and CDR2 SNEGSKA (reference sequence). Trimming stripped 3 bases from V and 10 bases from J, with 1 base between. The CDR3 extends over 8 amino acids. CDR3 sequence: CSAREQFF. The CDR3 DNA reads TGCAGTGCTAGGGAGCAGTTCTTC.

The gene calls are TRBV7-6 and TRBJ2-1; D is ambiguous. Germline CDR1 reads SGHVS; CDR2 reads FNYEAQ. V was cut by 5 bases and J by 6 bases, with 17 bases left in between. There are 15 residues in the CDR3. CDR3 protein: CASSALGRPSNEQFF. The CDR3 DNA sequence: TGTGCCAGCAGCGCCCTAGGGCGGCCCTCCAATGAGCAGTTCTTC.

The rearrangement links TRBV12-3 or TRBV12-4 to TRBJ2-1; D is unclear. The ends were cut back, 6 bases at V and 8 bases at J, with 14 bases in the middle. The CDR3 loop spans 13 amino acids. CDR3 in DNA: TGTGCCAGCAGCTCCAGACTTCGGGATGAGCAGTTCTTC. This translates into CASSSRLRDEQFF.

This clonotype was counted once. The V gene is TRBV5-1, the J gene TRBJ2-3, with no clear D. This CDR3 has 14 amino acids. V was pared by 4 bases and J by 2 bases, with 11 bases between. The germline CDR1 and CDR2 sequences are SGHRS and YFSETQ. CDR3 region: CASSLSPYTDTQYF. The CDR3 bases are TGCGCCAGCAGCCTCTCCCCTTACACAGATACGCAGTATTTT.

The chain's CDR3 is CASSEAGDPPGELFF. The CDR3 region has the DNA TGTGCCAGCAGTGAAGCGGGAGACCCACCCGGGGAGCTGTTTTTT. The chain recombines TRBV2 with TRBJ2-2, with a weak D call TRBD2 (5 bases). The V end lost 0 bases, the J end lost 6 bases, and 11 bases lay between the germline ends. The germline CDR1 and CDR2 sequences are SNHLY and FYNNEI. The CDR3 loop spans 15 amino acids.

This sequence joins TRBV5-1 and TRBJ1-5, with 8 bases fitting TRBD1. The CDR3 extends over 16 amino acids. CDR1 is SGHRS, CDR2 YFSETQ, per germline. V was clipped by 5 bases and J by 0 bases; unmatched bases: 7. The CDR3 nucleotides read TGCGCCAGCAGGGATGGGACAGGACCTAGCAATCAGCCCCAGCATTTT. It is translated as CASRDGTGPSNQPQHF.

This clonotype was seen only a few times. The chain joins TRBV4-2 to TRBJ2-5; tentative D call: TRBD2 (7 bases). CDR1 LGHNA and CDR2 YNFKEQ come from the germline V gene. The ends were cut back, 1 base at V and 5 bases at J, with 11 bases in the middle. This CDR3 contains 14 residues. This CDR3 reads CASSQGPGGETQYF. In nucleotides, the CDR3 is TGTGCCAGCAGCCAAGGGCCGGGGGGCGAGACCCAGTACTTC.

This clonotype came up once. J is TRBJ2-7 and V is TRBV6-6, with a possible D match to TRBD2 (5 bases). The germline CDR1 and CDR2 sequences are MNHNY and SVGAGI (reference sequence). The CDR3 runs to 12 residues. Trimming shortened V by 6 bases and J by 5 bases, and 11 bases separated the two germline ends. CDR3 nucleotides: TGTGCCAGCAGCTTAGACTACCACGAGCAGTACTTC. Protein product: CASSLDYHEQYF.

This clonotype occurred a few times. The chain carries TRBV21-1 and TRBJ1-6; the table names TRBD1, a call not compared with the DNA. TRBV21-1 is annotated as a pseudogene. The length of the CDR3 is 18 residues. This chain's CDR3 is CASIRDRGLGSYNSPLHF. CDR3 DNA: TGTGCCAGCATCCGGGACAGGGGGCTCGGGTCCTATAATTCACCCCTCCACTTT.

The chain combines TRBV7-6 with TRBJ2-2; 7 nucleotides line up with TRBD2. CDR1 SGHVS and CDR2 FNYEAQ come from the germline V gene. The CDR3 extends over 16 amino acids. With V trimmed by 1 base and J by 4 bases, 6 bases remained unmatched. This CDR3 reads CASSLGLAATTGELFF. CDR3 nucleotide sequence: TGTGCCAGCAGCTTAGGCCTAGCGGCTACCACCGGGGAGCTGTTTTTT.

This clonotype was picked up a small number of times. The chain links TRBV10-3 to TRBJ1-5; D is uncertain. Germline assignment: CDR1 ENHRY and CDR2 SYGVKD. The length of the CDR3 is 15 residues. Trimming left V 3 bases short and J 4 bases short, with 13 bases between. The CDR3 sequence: CAISDRTGLNQPQHF. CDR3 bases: TGTGCCATCAGTGATAGGACTGGCCTGAATCAGCCCCAGCATTTT.

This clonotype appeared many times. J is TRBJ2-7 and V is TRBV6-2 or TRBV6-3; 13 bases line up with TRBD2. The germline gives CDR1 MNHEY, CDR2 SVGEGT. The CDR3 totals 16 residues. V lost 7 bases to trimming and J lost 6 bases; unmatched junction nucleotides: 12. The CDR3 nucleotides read TGTGCCAGCACCCCCCAGGGACTAGCGGGGTCCGCCGAGCAGTACTTC. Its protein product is CASTPQGLAGSAEQYF.